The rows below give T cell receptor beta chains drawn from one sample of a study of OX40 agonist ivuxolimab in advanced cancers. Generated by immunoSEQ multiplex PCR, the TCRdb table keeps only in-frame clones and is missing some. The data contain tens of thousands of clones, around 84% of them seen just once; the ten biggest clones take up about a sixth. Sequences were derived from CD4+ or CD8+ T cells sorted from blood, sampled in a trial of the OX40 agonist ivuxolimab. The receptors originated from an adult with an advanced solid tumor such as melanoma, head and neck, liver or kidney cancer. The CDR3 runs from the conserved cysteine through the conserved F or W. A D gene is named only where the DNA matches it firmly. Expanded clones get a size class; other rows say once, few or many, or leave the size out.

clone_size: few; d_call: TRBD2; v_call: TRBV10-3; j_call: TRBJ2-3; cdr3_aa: CAISARRTSDYTDTQYF; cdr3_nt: TGTGCCATCAGTGCGCGTCGGACTAGCGACTACACAGATACGCAGTATTTT
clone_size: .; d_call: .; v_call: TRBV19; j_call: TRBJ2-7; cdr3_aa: CASSITGPLYEQYF; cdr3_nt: TGTGCCAGTAGTATAACGGGGCCCCTCTACGAGCAGTACTTC
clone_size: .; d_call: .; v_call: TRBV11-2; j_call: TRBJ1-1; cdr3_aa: CASSPGTVGVIEAFF; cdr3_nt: TGTGCCAGCAGCCCCGGGACGGTAGGGGTCATTGAAGCTTTCTTT
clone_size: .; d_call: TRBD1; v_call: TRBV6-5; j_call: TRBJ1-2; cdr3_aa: CASTGTAYGYTF; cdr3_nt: TGTGCCAGCACTGGGACAGCCTATGGCTACACCTTC
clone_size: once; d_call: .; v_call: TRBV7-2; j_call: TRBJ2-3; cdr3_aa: CASSLAGGTVSPRTDTQYF; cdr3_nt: TGTGCCAGCAGCCTTGCTGGCGGGACCGTGTCCCCCCGCACAGATACGCAGTATTTT
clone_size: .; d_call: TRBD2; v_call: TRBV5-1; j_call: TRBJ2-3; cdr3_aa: CASSLRQAGAGTDTQYF; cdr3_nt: TGCGCCAGCAGCTTGCGTCAAGCGGGAGCGGGCACAGATACGCAGTATTTT
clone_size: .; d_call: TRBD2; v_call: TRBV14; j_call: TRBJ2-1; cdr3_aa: CASSQATAGIYNEQFF; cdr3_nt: TGTGCCAGCAGCCAAGCGACAGCGGGGATCTACAATGAGCAGTTCTTC
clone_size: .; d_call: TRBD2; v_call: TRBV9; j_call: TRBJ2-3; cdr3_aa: CASSAGGGTDTQYF; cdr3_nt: TGTGCCAGCTCAGCGGGGGGGGGCACAGATACGCAGTATTTT
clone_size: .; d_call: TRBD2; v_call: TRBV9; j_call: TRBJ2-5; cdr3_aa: CASSVGLAGGPKTQYF; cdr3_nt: TGTGCCAGCAGCGTAGGGCTAGCGGGGGGGCCGAAGACCCAGTACTTC
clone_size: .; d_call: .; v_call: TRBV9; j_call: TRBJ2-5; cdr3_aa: CASSVGEGVGETQYF; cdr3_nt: TGTGCCAGCAGCGTAGGGGAAGGGGTGGGAGAGACCCAGTACTTC
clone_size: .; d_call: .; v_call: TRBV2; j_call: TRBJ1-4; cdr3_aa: CASSEALTTTRGLFF; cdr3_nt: TGTGCCAGCAGTGAAGCGCTGACAACCACCCGGGGACTGTTTTTT
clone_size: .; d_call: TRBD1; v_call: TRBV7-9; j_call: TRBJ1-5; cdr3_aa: CASSGQGGNQPQHF; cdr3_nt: TGTGCCAGCAGTGGACAGGGGGGGAATCAGCCCCAGCATTTT
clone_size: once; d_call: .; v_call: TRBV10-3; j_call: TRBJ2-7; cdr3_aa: CAISGVGQPYEQYF; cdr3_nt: TGTGCCATCTCGGGGGTGGGACAGCCCTACGAGCAGTACTTC
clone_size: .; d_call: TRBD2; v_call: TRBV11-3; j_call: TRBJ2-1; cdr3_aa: CASSLGLAGQNEQFF; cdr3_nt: TGTGCCAGCAGCTTAGGTCTAGCGGGACAGAATGAGCAGTTCTTC
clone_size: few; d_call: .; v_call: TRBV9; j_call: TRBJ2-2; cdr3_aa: CASSPAPDGELFF; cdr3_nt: TGTGCCAGCAGCCCCGCCCCGGACGGGGAGCTGTTTTTT
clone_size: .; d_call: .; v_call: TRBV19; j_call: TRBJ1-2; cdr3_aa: CASSTTGNYGYTF; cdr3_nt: TGTGCCAGTAGTACTACAGGGAACTATGGCTACACCTTC
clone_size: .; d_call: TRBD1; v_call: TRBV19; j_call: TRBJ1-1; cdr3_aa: CASSMPGQGFWTEAFF; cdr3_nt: TGTGCCAGTAGTATGCCGGGACAGGGGTTTTGGACTGAAGCTTTCTTT
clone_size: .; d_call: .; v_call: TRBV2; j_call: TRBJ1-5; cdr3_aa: CASSPWEGGQPQHF; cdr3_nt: TGTGCCAGCAGCCCGTGGGAGGGAGGGCAGCCCCAGCATTTT
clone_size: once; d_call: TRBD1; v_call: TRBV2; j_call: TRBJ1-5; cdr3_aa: CASTKGDRGSNQPQHF; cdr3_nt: TGTGCCAGCACCAAAGGGGACAGGGGGAGCAATCAGCCCCAGCATTTT
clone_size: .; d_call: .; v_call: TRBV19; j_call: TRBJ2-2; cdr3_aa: CASTRGSGGTGELFF; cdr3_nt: TGTGCCAGTACGAGGGGCTCAGGGGGGACCGGGGAGCTGTTTTTT
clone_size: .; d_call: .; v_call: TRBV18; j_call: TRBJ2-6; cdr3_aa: CASSPESGANVLTF; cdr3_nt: TGTGCCAGCTCACCAGAGTCGGGGGCCAACGTCCTGACTTTC
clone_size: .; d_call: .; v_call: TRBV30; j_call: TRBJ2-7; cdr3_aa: CAWSYKFYEQYF; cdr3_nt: TGTGCCTGGAGCTATAAATTCTACGAGCAGTACTTC
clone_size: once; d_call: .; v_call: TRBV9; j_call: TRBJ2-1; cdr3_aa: CASSVLGQPLPTYNEQFF; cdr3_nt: TGTGCCAGCAGCGTCCTTGGACAGCCCCTACCTACCTACAATGAGCAGTTCTTC
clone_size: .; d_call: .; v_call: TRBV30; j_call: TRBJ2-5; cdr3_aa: CAWSLQETQYF; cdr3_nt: TGTGCCTGGAGTCTCCAAGAGACCCAGTACTTC
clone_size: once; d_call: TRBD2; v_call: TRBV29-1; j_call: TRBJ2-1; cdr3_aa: CSVELPSGGIF; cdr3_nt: TGCAGCGTTGAATTGCCTAGCGGGGGGATCTTC
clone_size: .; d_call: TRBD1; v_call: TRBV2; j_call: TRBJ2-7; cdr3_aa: CASTGTDLGEQYF; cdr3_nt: TGTGCCAGCACGGGGACAGACTTAGGTGAGCAGTACTTC
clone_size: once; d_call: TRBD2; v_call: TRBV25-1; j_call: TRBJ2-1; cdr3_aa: CATTRGGSYNEQFF; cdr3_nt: TGTGCCACCACACGGGGGGGCTCCTACAATGAGCAGTTCTTC
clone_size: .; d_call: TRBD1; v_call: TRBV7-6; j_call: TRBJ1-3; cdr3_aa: CASSLGQGRNTIYF; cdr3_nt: TGTGCCAGCAGCCTGGGACAGGGAAGAAACACCATATATTTT
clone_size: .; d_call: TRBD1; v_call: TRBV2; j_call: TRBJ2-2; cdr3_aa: CASIGTENTGELFF; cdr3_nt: TGTGCCAGCATTGGGACAGAGAACACCGGGGAGCTGTTTTTT
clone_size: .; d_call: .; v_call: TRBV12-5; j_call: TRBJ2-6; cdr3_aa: CASGLGLSGANVLTF; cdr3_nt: TGTGCTAGTGGTTTGGGACTTTCTGGGGCCAACGTCCTGACTTTC
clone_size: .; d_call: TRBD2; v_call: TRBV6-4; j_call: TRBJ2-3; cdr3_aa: CASSQLAGATDTQYF; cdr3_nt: TGTGCCAGCAGTCAACTAGCGGGGGCCACAGATACGCAGTATTTT
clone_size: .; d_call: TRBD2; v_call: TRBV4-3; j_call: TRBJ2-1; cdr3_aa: CASSQVGLAGVGGNEQFF; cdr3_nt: TGCGCCAGCAGCCAAGTTGGACTAGCGGGAGTCGGTGGGAATGAGCAGTTCTTC
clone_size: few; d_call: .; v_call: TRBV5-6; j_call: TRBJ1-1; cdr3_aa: CASSLRLNTEAFF; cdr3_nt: TGTGCCAGCAGCTTGCGACTGAACACTGAAGCTTTCTTT
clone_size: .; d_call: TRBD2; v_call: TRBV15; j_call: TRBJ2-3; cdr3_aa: CATSRERGGTSLPDTQYF; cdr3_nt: TGTGCCACCAGCAGAGAGCGAGGTGGGACTAGCCTCCCAGATACGCAGTATTTT
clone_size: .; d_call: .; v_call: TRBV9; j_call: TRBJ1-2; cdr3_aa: CASSPQSDRFYGYTF; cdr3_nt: TGTGCCAGCAGCCCCCAGTCAGACAGATTCTATGGCTACACCTTC
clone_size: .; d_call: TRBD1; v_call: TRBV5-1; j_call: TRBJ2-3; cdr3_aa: CASSSGTGADTQYF; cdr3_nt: TGCGCCAGCAGCTCCGGGACAGGAGCAGATACGCAGTATTTT